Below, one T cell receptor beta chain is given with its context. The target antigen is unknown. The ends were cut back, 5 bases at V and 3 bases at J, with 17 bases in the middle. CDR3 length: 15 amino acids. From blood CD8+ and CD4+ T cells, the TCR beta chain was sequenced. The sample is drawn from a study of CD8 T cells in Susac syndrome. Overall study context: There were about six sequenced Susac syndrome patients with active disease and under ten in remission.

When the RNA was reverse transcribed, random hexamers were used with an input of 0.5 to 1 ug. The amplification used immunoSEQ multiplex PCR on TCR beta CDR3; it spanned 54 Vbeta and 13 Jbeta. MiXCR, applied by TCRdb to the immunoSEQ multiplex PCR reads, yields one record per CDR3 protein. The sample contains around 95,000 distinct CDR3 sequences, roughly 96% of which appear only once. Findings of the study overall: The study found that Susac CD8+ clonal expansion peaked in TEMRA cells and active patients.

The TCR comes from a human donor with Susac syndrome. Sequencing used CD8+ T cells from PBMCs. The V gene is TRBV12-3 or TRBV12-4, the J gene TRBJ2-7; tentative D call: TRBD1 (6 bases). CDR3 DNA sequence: TGTGCCAGCAGTAGCCGGTGGGACATAAACTACGAGCAGTACTTC. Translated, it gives CASSSRWDINYEQYF.